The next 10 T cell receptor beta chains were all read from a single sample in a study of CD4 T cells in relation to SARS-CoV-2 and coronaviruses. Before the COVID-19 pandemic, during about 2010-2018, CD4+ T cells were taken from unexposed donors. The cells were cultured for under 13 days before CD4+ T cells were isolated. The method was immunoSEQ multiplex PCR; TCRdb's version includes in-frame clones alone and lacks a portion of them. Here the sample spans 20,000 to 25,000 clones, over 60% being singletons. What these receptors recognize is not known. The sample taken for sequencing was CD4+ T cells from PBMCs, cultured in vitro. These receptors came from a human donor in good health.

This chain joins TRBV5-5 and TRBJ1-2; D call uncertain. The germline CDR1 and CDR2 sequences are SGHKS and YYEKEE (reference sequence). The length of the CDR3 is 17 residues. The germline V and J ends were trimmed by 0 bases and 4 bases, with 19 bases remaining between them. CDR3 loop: CASSLEGRSYESYGYTF. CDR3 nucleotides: TGTGCCAGCAGCTTGGAGGGCAGGAGTTATGAGAGCTATGGCTACACCTTC.

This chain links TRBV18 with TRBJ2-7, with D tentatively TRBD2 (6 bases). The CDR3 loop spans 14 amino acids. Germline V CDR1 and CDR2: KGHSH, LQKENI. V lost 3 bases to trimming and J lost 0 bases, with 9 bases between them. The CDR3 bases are TGTGCCAGCTCACCGGAGGGCTACTCCTACGAGCAGTACTTC. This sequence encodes CASSPEGYSYEQYF.

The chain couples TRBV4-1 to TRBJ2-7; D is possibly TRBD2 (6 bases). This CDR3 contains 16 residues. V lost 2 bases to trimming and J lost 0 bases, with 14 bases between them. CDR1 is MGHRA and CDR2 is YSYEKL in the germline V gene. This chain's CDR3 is CASSQLSGSLSYEQYF. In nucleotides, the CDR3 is TGCGCCAGCAGCCAACTAAGCGGGTCGCTCTCCTACGAGCAGTACTTC.

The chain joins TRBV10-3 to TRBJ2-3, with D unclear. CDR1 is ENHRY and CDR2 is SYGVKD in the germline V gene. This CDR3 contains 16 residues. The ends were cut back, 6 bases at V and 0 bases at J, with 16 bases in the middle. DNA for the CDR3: TGTGCCATCAGGCGATCACGCGGCCCTAGCACAGATACGCAGTATTTT. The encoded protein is CAIRRSRGPSTDTQYF.

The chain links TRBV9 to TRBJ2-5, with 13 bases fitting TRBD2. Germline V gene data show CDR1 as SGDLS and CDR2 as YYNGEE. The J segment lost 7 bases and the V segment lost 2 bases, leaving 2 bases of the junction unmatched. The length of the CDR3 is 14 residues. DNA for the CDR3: TGTGCCAGCAGCGTGACTAGCGGGAGGTCGACCCAGTACTTC. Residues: CASSVTSGRSTQYF.

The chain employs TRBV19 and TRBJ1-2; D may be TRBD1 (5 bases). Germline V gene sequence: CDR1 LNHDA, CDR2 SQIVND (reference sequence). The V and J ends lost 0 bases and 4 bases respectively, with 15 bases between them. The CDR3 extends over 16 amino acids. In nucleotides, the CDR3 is TGTGCCAGTAGTATAGAGGGCGGCAGGGTCTCCTATGGCTACACCTTC. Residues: CASSIEGGRVSYGYTF.

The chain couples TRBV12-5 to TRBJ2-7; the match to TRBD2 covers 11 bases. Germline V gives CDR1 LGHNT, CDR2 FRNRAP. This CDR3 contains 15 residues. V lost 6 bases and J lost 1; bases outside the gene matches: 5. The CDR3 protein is CASGTGLAASYEQYF. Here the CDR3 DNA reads TGTGCTAGTGGGACGGGACTAGCGGCTTCCTACGAGCAGTACTTC.

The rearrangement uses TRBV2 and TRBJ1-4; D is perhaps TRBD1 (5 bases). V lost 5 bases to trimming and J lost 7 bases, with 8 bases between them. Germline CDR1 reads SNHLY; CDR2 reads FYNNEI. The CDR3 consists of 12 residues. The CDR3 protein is CASSSQGEKLFF. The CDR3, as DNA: TGTGCCAGCAGTTCTCAGGGTGAAAAACTGTTTTTT. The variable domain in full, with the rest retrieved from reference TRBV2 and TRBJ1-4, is EPEVTQTPSHQVTQMGQEVILRCVPISNHLYFYWYRQILGQKVEFLVSFYNNEISEKSEIFDDQFSVERPDGSNFTLKIRSTKLEDSAMYFCASSSQGEKLFFGSGTQLSVL.

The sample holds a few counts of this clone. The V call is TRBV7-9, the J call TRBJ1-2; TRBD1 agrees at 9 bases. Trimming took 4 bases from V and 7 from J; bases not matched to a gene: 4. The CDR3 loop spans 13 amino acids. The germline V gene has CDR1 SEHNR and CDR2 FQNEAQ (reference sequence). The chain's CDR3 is CASSSTGGIGYTF. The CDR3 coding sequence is TGTGCCAGCAGCTCAACAGGGGGCATTGGCTACACCTTC.

The CDR3 spells CASSRGQDLRPQHF. CDR3 bases: TGTGCCAGTAGTAGAGGACAGGACCTAAGGCCCCAGCATTTT. The genes are TRBV19 and TRBJ1-5; 7 bases are shared with TRBD1. The CDR3 length is 14 residues. Germline V lookup: CDR1 LNHDA, CDR2 SQIVND (reference sequence). V shed 4 bases, J shed 9 bases, and the junction held 9 bases outside the gene matches.